This T cell receptor beta chain stems from a study of blood T cell repertoires in COVID-19 (dated by TCRdb to 2020 to 2022). Regarding the study in general: Samples covering the acute and convalescent phases of COVID-19 were provided by collaborators in the United States, Italy and Spain. The material from the prospective study consisted of cDNA or gDNA derived from T cells, B-cell-depleted T cells, or PBMCs. Nearly every sample came with metadata listing a de-identified subject ID, COVID-19 status, age in years and sex. Samples were obtained from the ongoing ImmuneRACE study (first 160 participants) and from 1,254 subjects provided by 6 global collaborators. Where available, HLA class I and class II types were taken from metadata supplied by the sample provider and were not determined by assay-based typing. The repertoires were released in a freely available public database intended as a resource for research on the immune response to SARS-CoV-2. The dataset comprised deeply sampled blood TCRbeta repertoires from subjects exposed to, actively infected with, or recovered from COVID-19.

Regarding this clone: What this receptor recognizes is not known. Per-base quality was not reported, and no clone a single base away is much larger than it.

TCRbeta CDR3 regions were amplified from genomic DNA by means of the immunoSEQ Assay, a bias-controlled multiplex PCR. Regarding the original processing steps: Nucleated cell counts per sample were estimated from amplification of reference gene primers within the assay. To quantify the absolute abundance of each unique TCRbeta CDR3 rearrangement, sequence reads were collapsed and filtered. For each sample, productive Simpson clonality was calculated as the square root of Simpson's diversity index across productive rearrangements. What TCRdb holds here is the immuneACCESS table cut down to in-frame rearrangements. Part of the clones is not present; checked against another copy, under half of the missing clones reflect an unresolved V gene, and the others are unexplained. V, J and clone size are taken as reported in that table, and D and trimming were inferred from the DNA itself. The sample includes roughly 150,000 clones, with roughly 90% observed a single time. About 3% of the sample lies in the top ten.

Paper-wide results and their limitations: The quantity of clinical and demographic metadata differed by source and by participant and was supplied without curation.

The collaborating institutions used their own protocols to collect whole blood in K2EDTA tubes. Collaborator samples were shipped for TCRbeta analysis as frozen whole blood, isolated PBMCs, or DNA extracted from either sample type. The cysteine opens and the phenylalanine closes a CDR3 of 13 amino acids. The DNA shown is the 39-base CDR3, in frame from base 1. CDR1 and CDR2 were assigned from the germline V gene (reference sequence) as SEHNR and FQNEAQ. V drops 5 bases and J drops 2 bases, leaving 9 bases in between. The V gene is TRBV7-9 and the J gene is TRBJ1-2; the D gene cannot be resolved reliably. Sequencing was performed on peripheral blood. The TCR sequence derives from a man in his sixties with acute or convalescent COVID-19. The nucleotide sequence is given as TGTGCCAGCAGCCCTGTGCAGAACTATGGCTACACCTTC. This encodes CASSPVQNYGYTF.